The entry that follows covers one T cell receptor beta chain sequence. Single viable CD3+CD4+CD8-CD45RO+ cells were sorted as the memory CD4+ T cells. CMV serostatus came from serum IgG against pp150, pp28, p38, p52. CD4+ T cells were isolated by positive magnetic selection. The sample is drawn from a study of memory CD4+ T cells and cytomegalovirus serostatus. The method was immunoSEQ multiplex PCR; TCRdb's version includes in-frame clones alone and lacks a portion of them. The sample gives about 61,000 clones, roughly four fifths of which show up once; over 0.7% is in the top ten. Germline V gives CDR1 SNHLY, CDR2 FYNNEI. V was clipped by 4 bases and J by 0 bases, with 20 bases between them. The CDR3 has 18 residues.

The sequence derives from an adult in good health and CMV-seronegative. The J gene is TRBJ2-3, the V gene TRBV2; D could derive from TRBD1 or TRBD2 (7 bases each). The specimen sequenced was memory CD4+ T cells from blood. The CDR3 region has the DNA TGTGCCAGCAGTGCAGGGGGGGGTCTTAAATCTAGCACAGATACGCAGTATTTT. As protein: CASSAGGGLKSSTDTQYF.